The 26 T cell receptor beta chains in this list originate from one sample, sequenced in a study of cytomegalovirus exposure and HLA in healthy donors (dated by TCRdb to 2016 to 2017). Library method: the immunoSEQ multiplex PCR assay. The multiplex PCR relied on a mix of 60 forward primers for TCR Vbeta segments and 13 reverse primers for TCR Jbeta segments. TCRdb retrieved this table from immuneACCESS and kept in-frame rearrangements only. Not all clones are present; in checked studies, unresolved V genes account for under half, and no reason is known for the remainder. The sample contains 120,000 or so clones, about 80% of them found a single time. The ten largest clonotypes hold about 1.5% of the sample. The sample consisted of PBMCs. These receptors were obtained from a woman aged 18-30 years in good health and CMV-seronegative.

The chain uses TRBV25-1 and TRBJ1-2, with TRBD1 as a possible D gene (6 bases). With 0 bases removed from V and 4 bases from J, the gap between germline ends came to 12 bases. Germline V gene sequence: CDR1 MGHDK, CDR2 SYGVNS. This CDR3 comprises 15 residues. This chain's CDR3 is CASSEYGGRIYGYTF. For the CDR3, the DNA is TGTGCCAGCAGTGAATATGGGGGCAGGATCTATGGCTACACCTTC.

This chain connects TRBV4-3 to TRBJ1-5; 7 nucleotides agree with TRBD1. Germline CDR1 LGHNA, CDR2 YSLEER. The trim removed 4 bases at V and 0 bases at J, leaving 12 bases unmatched. The CDR3 is 18 amino acids. DNA for the CDR3: TGCGCCAGCAGCCCCGGGACAGAAGGCTCGTATAGCAATCAGCCCCAGCATTTT. This gives the protein CASSPGTEGSYSNQPQHF.

The chain combines TRBV19 with TRBJ2-6; 9 positions agree with TRBD2. This CDR3 is 16 amino acids long. The J segment lost 4 bases and the V segment lost 4 bases, leaving 5 bases of the junction unmatched. The germline CDR1 and CDR2 sequences are LNHDA and SQIVND (reference sequence). The CDR3 spells CASSSGRVWGANVLTF. CDR3 bases: TGTGCCAGTAGTAGCGGGAGGGTGTGGGGGGCCAACGTCCTGACTTTC.

The chain recombines TRBV7-6 with TRBJ1-3; D is undetermined. This CDR3 is built from 15 residues. Germline V gene sequence: CDR1 SGHVS, CDR2 FNYEAQ. Trimming pared 2 bases from V and 0 bases from J, leaving 8 bases between. In DNA form, the CDR3 reads TGTGCCAGCAGCTTAAATACTTTCTCTGGAAACACCATATATTTT. Encoded protein: CASSLNTFSGNTIYF. Looking up the rest from reference TRBV7-6 and TRBJ1-3 gives the full variable domain: GAGVSQSPRYKVTKRGQDVALRCDPISGHVSLYWYRQALGQGPEFLTYFNYEAQQDKSGLPNDRFSAERPEGSISTLTIQRTEQRDSAMYRCASSLNTFSGNTIYFGEGSWLTVV.

The chain employs TRBV18 and TRBJ2-5; D is possibly TRBD1 (5 bases). Germline V gene sequence: CDR1 KGHSH, CDR2 LQKENI. V was clipped by 1 base and J by 2 bases, with 8 bases between them. CDR3 length equals 14 residues. CDR3 protein: CASSPQQVQETQYF. The CDR3, as DNA: TGTGCCAGCTCACCACAACAGGTACAAGAGACCCAGTACTTC. The variable domain in full, completed from reference TRBV18 and TRBJ2-5, reads NAGVMQNPRHLVRRRGQEARLRCSPMKGHSHVYWYRQLPEEGLKFMVYLQKENIIDESGMPKERFSAEFPKEGPSILRIQQVVRGDSAAYFCASSPQQVQETQYFGPGTRLLVL.

The CDR3 DNA sequence: TGTGCCAGCAGCTTAGTAGCGGGCGAGCAGTACTTC. Translation gives CASSLVAGEQYF. The chain couples TRBV7-2 to TRBJ2-7; 7 nucleotides match TRBD2. CDR1 SGHTA and CDR2 FQGNSA come from the germline V gene. The V gene end was trimmed by 1 base and the J gene end by 6 bases; junction bases not matched to a gene: 0. The CDR3 runs to 12 residues.

This chain joins TRBV19 and TRBJ1-1; the D gene is possibly TRBD1 (6 bases). This CDR3 has 15 amino acids. V was cut by 5 bases and J by 0 bases, with 13 bases left in between. The V gene's germline CDR1 is LNHDA and CDR2 SQIVND (reference sequence). The CDR3 DNA sequence: TGTGCCAGTAGTTCTTGGGACACACTGAACACTGAAGCTTTCTTT. Translation: CASSSWDTLNTEAFF.

In the case of this clone: Other DNA sequences of this sample code for an identical CDR3. The chain links TRBV27 to TRBJ2-3; D uncertain. CDR3 length equals 11 residues. V lost 6 bases, J lost 2 bases, and 3 bases lay in between. CDR1 MNHEY and CDR2 SMNVEV come from the germline V gene (reference sequence). CDR3 bases: TGTGCCAGCAGCTCCACAGATACGCAGTATTTT. This encodes CASSSTDTQYF.

This clone has just a few counts. CDR3 bases: TGTGCCAGTACCCTGACAGGGGCCACACACTCTGGAAACACCATATATTTT. It translates to CASTLTGATHSGNTIYF. The V and J genes are TRBV19 and TRBJ1-3; 8 nucleotides line up with TRBD1. Losses at the gene ends were 7 bases for V and 0 bases for J; bases not matched to a gene: 11. Looked up from germline, CDR1 is LNHDA and CDR2 is SQIVND (reference sequence). This CDR3 contains 17 residues.

J is TRBJ2-7 and V is TRBV5-6, with 7 bases fitting TRBD1. With 3 bases clipped from V and 2 bases from J, the junction kept 5 bases outside the gene matches. From germline, CDR1 is SGHDT and CDR2 YYEEEE. The CDR3 spans 14 residues. The CDR3 is CASSWATGTYEQYF. The CDR3 nucleotides are TGTGCCAGCAGCTGGGCGACAGGGACCTACGAGCAGTACTTC.

A few counts support this clone. The J gene is TRBJ2-7, the V gene TRBV5-1, with TRBD1 identical over 9 bases. The CDR3 sequence is 15 residues long. Germline V CDR1 and CDR2: SGHRS, YFSETQ. V shed 3 bases, J shed 1 base, and the junction held 5 bases outside the gene matches. CDR3 loop: CASSSTTGGSYEQYF. CDR3 nucleotide sequence: TGCGCCAGCAGCTCTACGACAGGGGGTTCCTACGAGCAGTACTTC.

This clone was recorded a few times. The chain links TRBV29-1 to TRBJ2-7; the D gene is possibly TRBD2 (5 bases). Trimming pared 7 bases from V and 2 bases from J, leaving 15 bases between. CDR3 length: 13 residues. Germline CDR1 and CDR2: SQVTM and ANQGSEA. The CDR3 nucleotides read TGCAGCGCTGGGTCCCCGGAGGCCTACGAGCAGTACTTC. It yields the protein CSAGSPEAYEQYF.

The V gene is TRBV11-2, the J gene TRBJ2-3, with 10 bases identical to TRBD2. Germline CDR1 SGHAT, CDR2 FQNNGV. V lost 3 bases and J lost 4; bases outside the gene matches: 4. The CDR3 extends over 15 amino acids. The CDR3: CASSLLAGDADTQYF. In DNA, the CDR3 is TGTGCCAGCAGCTTGCTAGCGGGAGACGCAGATACGCAGTATTTT.

The CDR3 loop is CASSFYWTDGYTF. The DNA of the CDR3 is TGTGCCAGCAGCTTTTATTGGACAGACGGCTACACCTTC. This chain links TRBV5-6 with TRBJ1-2, with TRBD1 as a possible D gene (6 bases). The CDR3 contains 13 residues. From germline, CDR1 is SGHDT and CDR2 YYEEEE. Trimming took off 2 bases at V and 8 bases at J, with 13 bases between the two ends.

The V call is TRBV2, the J call TRBJ1-3, with 7 nucleotides matching TRBD1. V was clipped by 5 bases and J by 0 bases; unmatched bases: 7. The CDR3 runs to 16 residues. Germline-derived CDR1 and CDR2 are SNHLY and FYNNEI. DNA for the CDR3: TGTGCCAGCAGTTCTGACAGGGACAGCTCTGGAAACACCATATATTTT. This sequence encodes CASSSDRDSSGNTIYF.

This CDR3 is CASTRGHTDTQYF. In nucleotides, the CDR3 is TGCGCCAGCACCAGGGGCCACACAGATACGCAGTATTTT. The chain recombines TRBV10-2 with TRBJ2-3; weak D call: TRBD1 (6 bases). V was shortened by 7 bases and J by 2 bases, with 10 bases between the two germline ends. Germline V gives CDR1 WSHSY, CDR2 SAAADI. CDR3 length: 13 residues.

This clone was seen only once. This chain connects TRBV6-4 to TRBJ2-6; no firm D call. CDR3 length: 17 residues. V was shortened by 7 bases and J by 0 bases, with 16 bases between the two germline ends. Germline values: CDR1 MRHNA, CDR2 SNTAGT. The CDR3 DNA reads TGTGCCAGCAAACCCGCGCCAGGCCTCTCTGGGGCCAACGTCCTGACTTTC. Protein: CASKPAPGLSGANVLTF.

V gene TRBV5-5 combines with J gene TRBJ1-1; TRBD1 might be the D (6 bases). In germline, CDR1 is SGHKS, CDR2 YYEKEE (reference sequence). Trimming cost V 2 bases and J 2 bases, with 10 bases left between them. The CDR3 is 14 residues long. This CDR3 reads CASSFGTQNTEAFF. CDR3 bases: TGTGCCAGCAGCTTCGGGACACAAAACACTGAAGCTTTCTTT. Based on the CDR3 plus reference TRBV5-5 and TRBJ1-1, the full variable domain is DAGVTQSPTHLIKTRGQQVTLRCSPISGHKSVSWYQQVLGQGPQFIFQYYEKEERGRGNFPDRFSARQFPNYSSELNVNALLLGDSALYLCASSFGTQNTEAFFGQGTRLTVV.

V is TRBV20-1 and J is TRBJ1-2; no definite D call. Germline values: CDR1 DFQATT, CDR2 SNEGSKA (reference sequence). The V end lost 4 bases, the J end lost 8 bases, and 11 bases lay between the germline ends. The CDR3 extends over 11 amino acids. This CDR3 reads CSAKRSRGYTF. In DNA, the CDR3 is TGCAGTGCTAAAAGAAGTCGGGGCTACACCTTC.

This clone occurred once. The genes are TRBV5-4 and TRBJ1-2; D is possibly TRBD1 (5 bases). Germline loops: CDR1 SGHNT, CDR2 YYREEE (reference sequence). Trimming left V 1 base short and J 0 bases short, with 10 bases between. CDR3 length: 15 amino acids. DNA of the CDR3: TGTGCCAGCAGCTTGAAACAGACAGCTAACTATGGCTACACCTTC. This codes for CASSLKQTANYGYTF.

This sequence joins TRBV30 and TRBJ1-1; D is uncertain. V was pared by 0 bases and J by 3 bases, with 8 bases between. Germline assignment: CDR1 GTSNPN and CDR2 SVGIG (reference sequence). This CDR3 is built from 13 residues. The CDR3 region has the DNA TGTGCCTGGAGTGTACACGTCCACACTGAAGCTTTCTTT. Translating it yields CAWSVHVHTEAFF.

This chain links TRBV11-1 with TRBJ2-5; a weak D match, TRBD2 (6 bases). Per the germline V gene, CDR1 is SGHAT and CDR2 is FQDESV (reference sequence). The CDR3 has 15 amino acids. Trimming left V 5 bases short and J 7 bases short, with 20 bases between. The CDR3 DNA is TGTGCCAGCAGCCCACCGGGACTGGCCCTGTGGACCCAGTACTTC. This codes for CASSPPGLALWTQYF. The full variable domain, its missing parts supplied by reference TRBV11-1 and TRBJ2-5, is EAEVAQSPRYKITEKSQAVAFWCDPISGHATLYWYRQILGQGPELLVQFQDESVVDDSQLPKDRFSAERLKGVDSTLKIQPAELGDSAMYLCASSPPGLALWTQYFGPGTRLLVL.

This clone has just one count. This sequence joins TRBV9 and TRBJ2-7, with a tentative D call TRBD2 (5 bases). The ends were cut back, 2 bases at V and 7 bases at J, with 19 bases in the middle. The germline CDR1 and CDR2 sequences are SGDLS and YYNGEE. CDR3 size: 15 residues. The CDR3 sequence: CASSVSKRPGGEQYF. The CDR3 coding sequence is TGTGCCAGCAGCGTCAGCAAGCGGCCCGGTGGGGAGCAGTACTTC.

The chain links TRBV6-6 to TRBJ1-2; weak D call: TRBD1 (6 bases). V was cut by 0 bases and J by 6 bases, with 14 bases left in between. This CDR3 is built from 15 residues. CDR1 is MNHNY and CDR2 is SVGAGI in the germline V gene (reference sequence). For the CDR3, the DNA is TGTGCCAGCAGTTACTCGCCGGACAGAGGGGATGGCTACACCTTC. It is translated as CASSYSPDRGDGYTF.

This clone was counted a single time. This chain uses TRBV11-2 with TRBJ1-4; D remains ambiguous. Germline V gene lookup returns CDR1 SGHAT and CDR2 FQNNGV. This CDR3 region has 14 residues. V was clipped by 6 bases and J by 0 bases, with 8 bases between them. The CDR3 sequence is CASRFSSTNEKLFF. CDR3 DNA sequence: TGTGCCAGCAGATTCTCCTCAACTAATGAAAAACTGTTTTTT.

The chain couples TRBV4-2 to TRBJ2-2, with 11 positions matching TRBD2. J was trimmed by 1 base and V by 1 base; bases with no gene match: 8. The germline V gene has CDR1 LGHNA and CDR2 YNFKEQ. The CDR3 runs 19 residues. The CDR3 protein is CASSQVLAGGPENTGELFF. The CDR3 DNA sequence: TGTGCCAGCAGCCAAGTATTAGCGGGGGGGCCTGAGAACACCGGGGAGCTGTTTTTT.